This T cell receptor beta chain comes out of a study of blood T cell repertoires in COVID-19. Background on the study: Both acute and convalescent COVID-19 samples were obtained from the United States, Italy and Spain.

Sequenced by immunoSEQ multiplex PCR; TCRdb stores in-frame clones only, minus some. This sample has under 250,000 clones; approximately 85% occur once, and the top ten carry about 9.3%. Trimming shortened V by 2 bases and J by 1 base, and 13 bases separated the two germline ends. The CDR3 spans 16 residues. Germline V gene sequence: CDR1 MNHEY, CDR2 SVGEGT. The chain combines TRBV6-2 or TRBV6-3 with TRBJ2-3; D is perhaps TRBD2 (6 bases). This clonotype was sampled from a woman between 45 and 65 years old with acute COVID-19. Sequencing was carried out using PBMCs or T cells enriched from blood (not recorded which). The CDR3 region is CASSYGPGLRTDTQYF. In DNA form, the CDR3 reads TGTGCCAGCAGTTACGGGCCGGGACTTCGCACAGATACGCAGTATTTT.